What follows describes a single T cell receptor (beta chain). This record comes from a study of blood T cell repertoires in COVID-19. Study summary: Acute-phase and convalescent COVID-19 samples originated in the United States, Italy and Spain. T cells, B-cell-depleted T cells, or PBMCs provided the cDNA or gDNA that served as material.

Authors' analysis steps: The assay estimated nucleated cells by amplifying reference gene primers. TCRdb's copy holds only in-frame clones and misses some; the assay was immunoSEQ multiplex PCR. The DNA gave D and trimming, while V, J and clone size come from that table. The top ten clones hold around 12% of a sample with roughly 63,000 clones, around four fifths of them seen once. V trimming: 7 bases; J trimming: 2 bases; junction bases outside the gene matches: 3. The CDR3 runs to 12 residues. Germline CDR1 is SQVTM and CDR2 is ANQGSEA. The clonotype was recovered from an elderly man with acute or convalescent COVID-19. The sample taken for sequencing was peripheral blood. The rearrangement joins TRBV29-1 to TRBJ2-7; 9 bases align to TRBD1. CDR3 sequence: CSGGQGTYEQYF. The CDR3 DNA reads TGCAGCGGAGGACAGGGGACCTACGAGCAGTACTTC.